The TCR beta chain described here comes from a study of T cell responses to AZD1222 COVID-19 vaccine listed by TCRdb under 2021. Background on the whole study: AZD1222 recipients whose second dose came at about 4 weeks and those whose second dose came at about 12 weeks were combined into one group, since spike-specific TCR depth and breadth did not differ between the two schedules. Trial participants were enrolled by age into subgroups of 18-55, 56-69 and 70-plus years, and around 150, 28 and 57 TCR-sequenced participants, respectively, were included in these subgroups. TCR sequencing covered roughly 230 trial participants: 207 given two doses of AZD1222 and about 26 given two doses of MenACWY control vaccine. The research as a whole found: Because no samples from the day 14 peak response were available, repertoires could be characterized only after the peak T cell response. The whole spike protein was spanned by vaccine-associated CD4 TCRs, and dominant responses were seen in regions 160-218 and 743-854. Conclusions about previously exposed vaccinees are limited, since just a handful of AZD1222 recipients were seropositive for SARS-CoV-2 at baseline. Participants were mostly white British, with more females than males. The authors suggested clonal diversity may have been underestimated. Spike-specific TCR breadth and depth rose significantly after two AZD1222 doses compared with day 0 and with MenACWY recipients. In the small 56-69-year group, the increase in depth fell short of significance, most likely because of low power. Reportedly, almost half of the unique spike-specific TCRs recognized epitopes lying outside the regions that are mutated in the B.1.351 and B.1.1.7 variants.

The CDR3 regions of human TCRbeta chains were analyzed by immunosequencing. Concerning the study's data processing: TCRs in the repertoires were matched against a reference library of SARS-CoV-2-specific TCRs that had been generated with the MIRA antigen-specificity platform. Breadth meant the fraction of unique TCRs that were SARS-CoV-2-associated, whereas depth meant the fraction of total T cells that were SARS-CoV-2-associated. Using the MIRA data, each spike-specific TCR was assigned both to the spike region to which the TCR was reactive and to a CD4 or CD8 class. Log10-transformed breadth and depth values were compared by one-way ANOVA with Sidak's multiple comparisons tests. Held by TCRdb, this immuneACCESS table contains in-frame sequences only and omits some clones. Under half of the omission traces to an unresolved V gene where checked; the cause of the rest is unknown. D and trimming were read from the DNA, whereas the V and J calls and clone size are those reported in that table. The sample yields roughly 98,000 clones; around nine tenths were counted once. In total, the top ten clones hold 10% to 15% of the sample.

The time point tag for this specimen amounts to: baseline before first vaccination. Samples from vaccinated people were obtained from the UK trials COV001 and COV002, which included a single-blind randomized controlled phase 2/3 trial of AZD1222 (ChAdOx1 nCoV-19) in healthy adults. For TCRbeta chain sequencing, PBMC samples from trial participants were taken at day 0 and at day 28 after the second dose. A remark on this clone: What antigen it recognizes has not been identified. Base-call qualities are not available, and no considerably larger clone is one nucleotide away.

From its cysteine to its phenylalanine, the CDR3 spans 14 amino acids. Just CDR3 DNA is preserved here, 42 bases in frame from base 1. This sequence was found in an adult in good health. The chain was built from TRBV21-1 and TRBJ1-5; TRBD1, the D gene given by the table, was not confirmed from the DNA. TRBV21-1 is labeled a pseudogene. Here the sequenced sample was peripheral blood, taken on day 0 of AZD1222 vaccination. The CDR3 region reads CASSYRQGRQPQHF. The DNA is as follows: TGTGCCAGCAGCTACAGACAGGGGAGGCAGCCCCAGCATTTT.